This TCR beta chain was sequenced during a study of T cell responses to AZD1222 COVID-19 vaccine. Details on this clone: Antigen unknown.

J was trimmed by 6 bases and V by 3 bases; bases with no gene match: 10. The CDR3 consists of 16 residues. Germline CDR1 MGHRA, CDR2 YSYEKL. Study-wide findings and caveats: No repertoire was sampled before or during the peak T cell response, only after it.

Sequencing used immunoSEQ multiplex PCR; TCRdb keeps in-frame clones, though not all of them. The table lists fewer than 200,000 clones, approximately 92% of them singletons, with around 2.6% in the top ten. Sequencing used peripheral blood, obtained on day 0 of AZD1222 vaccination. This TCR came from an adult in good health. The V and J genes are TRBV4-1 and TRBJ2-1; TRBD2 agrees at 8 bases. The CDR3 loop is CASSQARGGTGNEQFF. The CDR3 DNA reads TGCGCCAGCAGCCAGGCCCGGGGGGGAACGGGCAATGAGCAGTTCTTC.